The source of this TCR beta chain is a study of cytomegalovirus exposure and HLA in healthy donors. Whole-study context: Unique TCR beta sequences numbering approximately 120 million came from 150 million to 200 million T cells in an earlier analysis. Whole-study results and caveats: Analyzed later, most CMV-associated TCR beta chains appeared HLA-restricted. A link between a missense DCLRE1C variant and TCR beta V- and J-gene trimming emerged from a later analysis.

Vbeta (60) and Jbeta (13) primers were used in the PCR. The protocol was immunoSEQ multiplex PCR, while the TCRdb copy is restricted to in-frame clones and leaves out a portion. The table records 100,000 to 150,000 clones, 65% to 90% of them present only once. On this clone: Its antigen is not identified.

The sample comprised PBMCs. The source is a woman aged 18-29 years in good health and CMV-seropositive.

The CDR3, as DNA: TGTGCCAGCAGCTTGCAAGGGAGCAATTCACCCCTCCACTTT. Translation gives CASSLQGSNSPLHF. V gene TRBV5-4 combines with J gene TRBJ1-6; no clear D. Trimming cost V 1 base and J 7 bases, with 9 bases left between them. This CDR3 contains 14 residues. In germline, CDR1 is SGHNT, CDR2 YYREEE (reference sequence).